These 24 T cell receptor beta chains were all obtained from the same sample, sequenced in a study of shared clonotypes between healthy human individuals. CD8 cells classed as naive were CD45RO-negative and positively selected for CCR7, excluding terminally differentiated effector memory CD45RA+ cells. The assay was immunoSEQ multiplex PCR, and TCRdb's table has in-frame clones only and misses some. The data show about 600,000 clones, around 95% seen once. The sequenced sample was naive CD8+ T cells sorted from blood. These receptors were collected from a woman aged 25 to 39 in good health.

V and J are TRBV2 and TRBJ1-1; tentative D call: TRBD1 (5 bases). This CDR3 has 16 amino acids. V dropped 4 bases and J dropped 2 bases, with 17 bases sitting between them. CDR1 SNHLY and CDR2 FYNNEI come from the germline V gene. CDR3 region: CASSGRDGGRNTEAFF. As DNA, the CDR3 is TGTGCCAGCAGTGGGCGAGATGGGGGAAGAAACACTGAAGCTTTCTTT.

The chain combines TRBV11-2 with TRBJ1-1; no clear D gene. The length of the CDR3 is 11 residues. With 1 base removed from V and 8 bases from J, the gap between germline ends came to 5 bases. Germline V gives CDR1 SGHAT, CDR2 FQNNGV. CDR3 in amino acids: CASSLVGEAFF. Here the CDR3 DNA reads TGTGCCAGCAGCTTAGTCGGAGAAGCTTTCTTT.

V and J are TRBV5-4 and TRBJ2-7, with D possibly TRBD2 on 6 matching bases. The V gene lost 1 base and the J gene lost 2 bases, with 13 bases spanning the gap. The germline V gene encodes CDR1 SGHNT and CDR2 YYREEE (reference sequence). This CDR3 contains 15 residues. The CDR3 DNA reads TGTGCCAGCAGCTTGCGCCGGGGGACCACCTACGAGCAGTACTTC. This codes for CASSLRRGTTYEQYF.

In DNA form, the CDR3 reads TGTGCCAGCAGCCAAGCTCCACGGTCCTGGAAAGAAAAACTGTTTTTT. This encodes CASSQAPRSWKEKLFF. V and J are TRBV14 and TRBJ1-4; the D is unclear. The germline V and J ends were trimmed by 1 base and 8 bases, with 17 bases remaining between them. This CDR3 has 16 residues. Germline V lookup: CDR1 SGHDN, CDR2 FVKESK.

The chain combines TRBV27 with TRBJ2-7; weak D call: TRBD1 (6 bases). V lost 4 bases to trimming and J lost 3 bases, with 16 bases between them. This CDR3 contains 15 residues. Germline values: CDR1 MNHEY, CDR2 SMNVEV (reference sequence). CDR3 sequence reads: CASSYGGNPLYEQYF. In nucleotides, the CDR3 is TGTGCCAGCAGTTATGGGGGCAACCCCCTCTACGAGCAGTACTTC.

With regard to this clone: The sample has other DNA sequences that encode this CDR3 too. V usage is TRBV18 and J usage is TRBJ2-7, with TRBD1 matching 11 bases. The germline gives CDR1 KGHSH, CDR2 LQKENI. The length of the CDR3 is 14 residues. J gave up 2 bases and V 3 bases, and 0 bases lay outside the gene matches. The CDR3 region is CASSPGQGAYEQYF. CDR3 nucleotide sequence: TGTGCCAGCTCACCGGGACAGGGGGCCTACGAGCAGTACTTC.

The chain has TRBV4-2 and TRBJ2-7; 8 bases match TRBD2. Germline assignment: CDR1 LGHNA and CDR2 YNFKEQ. The junction had 9 bases not matched to a gene; V was cut back by 0 bases and J by 2 bases. The CDR3 contains 17 residues. In DNA, the CDR3 is TGTGCCAGCAGCCAAGAGGGCAGGGTTAGCGGGGCCTACGAGCAGTACTTC. Its translation is CASSQEGRVSGAYEQYF.

The chain couples TRBV10-2 to TRBJ2-5; D unclear. Germline CDR1 is WSHSY and CDR2 is SAAADI. The CDR3 has 11 amino acids. Trimming removed 6 bases at V and 7 bases at J, with 9 bases between. CDR3 in amino acids: CASRDSWTQYF. In DNA form, the CDR3 reads TGCGCCAGCAGAGACTCTTGGACCCAGTACTTC.

This chain connects TRBV25-1 to TRBJ2-5; unclear D gene. The germline gives CDR1 MGHDK, CDR2 SYGVNS. The CDR3 is made up of 13 amino acids. V was pared by 0 bases and J by 9 bases, with 11 bases between. The CDR3 nucleotides read TGTGCCAGCAGTGAATATACAGCTCCGGCCCAGTACTTC. It is translated as CASSEYTAPAQYF. Drawing the rest from reference TRBV25-1 and TRBJ2-5, the complete variable domain is EADIYQTPRYLVIGTGKKITLECSQTMGHDKMYWYQQDPGMELHLIHYSYGVNSTEKGDLSSESTVSRIRTEHFPLTLESARPSHTSQYLCASSEYTAPAQYFGPGTRLLVL.

The V and J genes are TRBV13 and TRBJ2-5, with TRBD2 as a possible D gene (5 bases). The V gene lost 2 bases and the J gene lost 0 bases, with 7 bases spanning the gap. The CDR3 loop spans 14 amino acids. Germline V gene lookup returns CDR1 PRHDT and CDR2 FYEKMQ (reference sequence). DNA for the CDR3: TGTGCCAGCAGCTTAAACGGGGACCAAGAGACCCAGTACTTC. Translating it yields CASSLNGDQETQYF.

The V and J genes are TRBV28 and TRBJ2-5, with 8 bases matching TRBD2. The CDR3 is 15 residues long. Trimming took 2 bases from V and 11 from J; bases not matched to a gene: 13. CDR1 and CDR2 (germline): MDHEN, SYDVKM. CDR3 DNA sequence: TGTGCCAGCAGTTTAACCGGGACTAGAATAGTTGAGCAGTACTTC. This encodes CASSLTGTRIVEQYF.

The V and J genes are TRBV27 and TRBJ2-2, with no clear D. Germline V gives CDR1 MNHEY, CDR2 SMNVEV (reference sequence). The CDR3 runs to 16 residues. V was shortened by 4 bases and J by 4 bases, with 16 bases between the two germline ends. In DNA form, the CDR3 reads TGTGCCAGCAGTTCCCGTAGCACCCATTCCACCGGGGAGCTGTTTTTT. The encoded protein is CASSSRSTHSTGELFF.

The genes are TRBV25-1 and TRBJ1-4, with D possibly TRBD1 on 5 matching bases. The CDR3 contains 15 residues. In germline, CDR1 is MGHDK, CDR2 SYGVNS. Trimming took off 8 bases at V and 6 bases at J, with 19 bases between the two ends. The CDR3 sequence is CASRPSGRGDEKLFF. The CDR3 DNA reads TGTGCCAGCCGACCCTCGGGGAGGGGAGATGAAAAACTGTTTTTT.

V and J are TRBV7-6 and TRBJ2-5; D gene ambiguous. The J call is in doubt because the DNA end fits TRBJ2-7 better. The CDR3 extends over 14 amino acids. Germline V CDR1 and CDR2: SGHVS, FNYEAQ. The CDR3 reads CASSLALDGYEQYF. CDR3 nucleotides: TGTGCCAGCAGCTTAGCCCTCGACGGATACGAGCAGTACTTC.

V gene TRBV29-1 combines with J gene TRBJ2-1; TRBD2 matches at 8 bases. Germline values: CDR1 SQVTM, CDR2 ANQGSEA. The CDR3 length is 16 residues. Unmatched junction bases numbered 5, after V lost 1 base and J lost 0 bases. The CDR3 DNA is TGCAGCGTTGAAGGGGAGCGGGGGAGCTCCTACAATGAGCAGTTCTTC. Residues: CSVEGERGSSYNEQFF.

This rearrangement joins TRBV5-8 to TRBJ2-3; 8 nucleotides line up with TRBD1. The CDR3 consists of 15 residues. Trimming took 3 bases from V and 2 from J; bases not matched to a gene: 5. Germline CDR1 is SGHTS and CDR2 is YDEGEE. The CDR3 DNA reads TGTGCCAGCAGCTCACAGGGGGTATCCACAGATACGCAGTATTTT. Its translation: CASSSQGVSTDTQYF.

This clone has more than one count but fewer than ten. The J gene is TRBJ1-1, the V gene TRBV19; D is uncertain. This CDR3 contains 13 residues. The ends were cut back, 9 bases at V and 1 base at J, with 12 bases in the middle. The germline CDR1 and CDR2 sequences are LNHDA and SQIVND (reference sequence). CDR3 bases: TGTGCCAGCAAGGATTGGGCGAACACTGAAGCTTTCTTT. Its protein is CASKDWANTEAFF.

This chain joins TRBV19 and TRBJ2-5, with 7 bases identical to TRBD1. The CDR3 totals 17 residues. V trimming: 1 base; J trimming: 4 bases; junction bases outside the gene matches: 12. In germline, CDR1 is LNHDA, CDR2 SQIVND (reference sequence). CDR3 DNA sequence: TGTGCCAGTAGTATAGGGCAGGGGGTCGGGTTAGGAGAGACCCAGTACTTC. As protein: CASSIGQGVGLGETQYF.

The chain is built from TRBV4-1 and TRBJ1-5; 7 nucleotides line up with TRBD1. The V segment lost 6 bases and the J segment 1 base; nucleotides outside the gene matches: 3. The CDR3 length is 14 residues. Germline-derived CDR1 and CDR2 are MGHRA and YSYEKL. CDR3 region: CASSRDRSNQPQHF. The CDR3 DNA is TGCGCCAGCAGTCGGGACAGAAGCAATCAGCCCCAGCATTTT.

The chain links TRBV6-1 to TRBJ2-1; weak D call: TRBD2 (5 bases). Germline assignment: CDR1 MNHNS and CDR2 SASEGT. The length of the CDR3 is 15 residues. The V and J ends lost 2 bases and 1 base respectively, with 9 bases between them. In DNA form, the CDR3 reads TGTGCCAGCAGTGAACAGATAGCGTCCTACAATGAGCAGTTCTTC. It specifies CASSEQIASYNEQFF.

In its sample, this clone was seen once. This sequence joins TRBV28 and TRBJ2-6; D not certain. V lost 4 bases, J lost 1 base, and 11 bases lay in between. Germline V gene data show CDR1 as MDHEN and CDR2 as SYDVKM. The CDR3 totals 16 residues. The CDR3 is CASSSASGSGANVLTF. In DNA form, the CDR3 reads TGTGCCAGCAGTTCCGCCTCGGGTTCTGGGGCCAACGTCCTGACTTTC.

The chain is built from TRBV5-4 and TRBJ2-1, with 11 bases lining up with TRBD2. CDR3 size: 15 residues. V was clipped by 1 base and J by 9 bases; unmatched bases: 6. Germline V gene sequence: CDR1 SGHNT, CDR2 YYREEE (reference sequence). CDR3 sequence: CASSLTSGSLGEQFF. The CDR3 nucleotides read TGTGCCAGCAGCTTGACTAGCGGGAGTCTCGGTGAGCAGTTCTTC.

The chain employs TRBV9 and TRBJ1-2; D might be TRBD1 (6 bases). V was cut by 3 bases and J by 4 bases, with 19 bases left in between. There are 16 residues in the CDR3. Germline V gene sequence: CDR1 SGDLS, CDR2 YYNGEE. The CDR3 here is CASSGSSPGQGYGYTF. The CDR3, as DNA: TGTGCCAGCAGCGGTTCCAGCCCGGGACAAGGCTATGGCTACACCTTC.

J is TRBJ2-2 and V is TRBV28; D remains unclear. V lost 3 bases to trimming and J lost 3 bases, with 11 bases between them. Germline CDR1 and CDR2: MDHEN and SYDVKM. This CDR3 is 15 amino acids long. The CDR3 is CASSFRLEDTGELFF. The CDR3 nucleotides read TGTGCCAGCAGTTTTCGCCTAGAAGACACCGGGGAGCTGTTTTTT.